Shown below are 2 T cell receptor beta chains from a single sample sequenced in a study of shared clonotypes between healthy human individuals. Clones were sequenced by immunoSEQ multiplex PCR, and TCRdb holds only the in-frame ones, with some missing. The sample includes 2 million to 3 million clones, under 95% of them seen just once. The sample was naive CD4+ T cells from PBMCs. As for subset: CD45RA+ positively selected. The receptors come from a man between 18 and 29 years old in good health. Some clones in this sample may be carry-over from other donors' samples.

The chain recombines TRBV28 with TRBJ1-6; maybe TRBD1 (5 bases). CDR3 length: 14 residues. V was shortened by 10 bases and J by 8 bases, with 18 bases between the two germline ends. In germline, CDR1 is MDHEN, CDR2 SYDVKM. CDR3 loop: CATGVGPPYSPLHF. In DNA, the CDR3 is TGTGCCACTGGTGTGGGGCCACCATATTCACCCCTCCACTTT.

The chain joins TRBV7-2 to TRBJ2-1, with 7 bases aligning to TRBD2. In germline, CDR1 is SGHTA, CDR2 FQGNSA. There are 15 residues in the CDR3. The ends lost 2 bases at V and 7 bases at J; junction bases unmatched: 8. The CDR3: CASSLRRGRSNEQFF. DNA for the CDR3: TGTGCCAGCAGCTTACGCCGCGGGAGATCAAATGAGCAGTTCTTC.